One sample yielded the 11 T cell receptor beta chains listed below, sequenced in a study of T cells in Graves' hyperthyroidism and ophthalmopathy. Researchers amplified the TCR beta CDR3 regions from RNA transcripts. TCR CDR3 underwent first-round RT-PCR with the HTBI primer set. TCRdb recomputed calls from the multiplex PCR reads with MiXCR, one row per CDR3 protein. The sample holds approximately 640,000 distinct CDR3 sequences; less than 45% are singletons and the top ten take roughly 6.5%. The specimen sequenced was peripheral blood or thyroid tissue (not recorded which). These receptors were taken from an adult man with Graves' disease, either hyperthyroidism or ophthalmopathy (not recorded which).

The chain's CDR3 is CASSWDRAGANVLTF. The CDR3 DNA sequence: TGTGCCAGTAGTTGGGACAGGGCTGGGGCCAACGTCCTGACTTTC. The rearrangement uses TRBV19 and TRBJ2-6, with 9 positions matching TRBD1. The CDR3 is 15 amino acids. After removal of 5 bases from V and 2 bases from J, the junction contained 1 base not matched to a gene. Germline CDR1 LNHDA, CDR2 SQIVND (reference sequence).

The table lists this clonotype with many counts. The chain employs TRBV7-3 and TRBJ1-2; D might be TRBD1 (5 bases). With 2 bases removed from V and 4 bases from J, the gap between germline ends came to 11 bases. The CDR3 is 14 residues long. CDR1 SGHTA and CDR2 FQGTGA come from the germline V gene. As DNA, the CDR3 is TGTGCCAGCAGCTTAGATCGGGGCGGCTATGGCTACACCTTC. This encodes CASSLDRGGYGYTF.

This chain uses TRBV2 with TRBJ1-5; TRBD1 matches at 8 bases. CDR3 size: 15 residues. V lost 7 bases, J lost 5 bases, and 10 bases stayed unmatched. CDR1 and CDR2 from the germline V gene are SNHLY and FYNNEI. CDR3 nucleotide sequence: TGTGCCAGCACCTCACAGGGGGGGATAGATCAGCCCCAGCATTTT. This gives the protein CASTSQGGIDQPQHF.

The rearrangement links TRBV11-2 to TRBJ2-5; TRBD2 matches 7 bases. This CDR3 contains 15 residues. V was clipped by 1 base and J by 5 bases; unmatched bases: 7. Per germline, CDR1 SGHAT and CDR2 FQNNGV. CDR3 in amino acids: CASSLATSLSETQYF. CDR3 nucleotide sequence: TGTGCCAGCAGCTTAGCGACTAGCTTGTCGGAGACCCAGTACTTC.

This clonotype was seen repeatedly, ten times or more. The rearrangement joins TRBV29-1 to TRBJ1-4; 7 bases fit TRBD1. CDR1 and CDR2 (germline): SQVTM, ANQGSEA. J was trimmed by 8 bases and V by 4 bases; bases with no gene match: 1. The CDR3 is made up of 11 amino acids. The CDR3 region has the DNA TGCAGCGTTGCGGGACAGGAAAAACTGTTTTTT. Its protein is CSVAGQEKLFF.

This clonotype was recorded at least ten times. The chain has TRBV9 and TRBJ1-2; D perhaps matches TRBD1 (5 bases). V lost 0 bases and J lost 4, with 10 bases in between. The length of the CDR3 is 14 residues. Germline CDR1 and CDR2: SGDLS and YYNGEE. The CDR3 here is CASSVAVGTYGYTF. The CDR3 nucleotides are TGTGCCAGCAGCGTAGCCGTAGGGACCTATGGCTACACCTTC. Combining the CDR3 with reference TRBV9 and TRBJ1-2 gives the whole variable domain DSGVTQTPKHLITATGQRVTLRCSPRSGDLSVYWYQQSLDQGLQFLIQYYNGEERAKGNILERFSAQQFPDLHSELNLSSLELGDSALYFCASSVAVGTYGYTFGSGTRLTVV.

In its sample, this clonotype was seen a few times. This sequence joins TRBV7-2 and TRBJ1-1; D possibly corresponds to TRBD1 (6 bases). The CDR3 length is 15 residues. Per the germline V gene, CDR1 is SGHTA and CDR2 is FQGNSA. The V gene lost 1 base and the J gene lost 4 bases, with 13 bases spanning the gap. The CDR3 sequence is CASSLVHRVSTEAFF. The CDR3 DNA reads as TGTGCCAGCAGCTTAGTCCACAGGGTGAGCACTGAAGCTTTCTTT.

This clonotype was recorded many times. The rearrangement links TRBV24-1 to TRBJ2-7; the D is unclear. V was clipped by 9 bases and J by 2 bases, with 7 bases between them. Germline V gives CDR1 KGHDR, CDR2 SFDVKD. CDR3 size: 11 residues. The CDR3 DNA reads TGTGCCACCCAGACGGCCTACGAGCAGTACTTC. It yields the protein CATQTAYEQYF.

The chain links TRBV5-1 to TRBJ2-5, with a weak D call TRBD2 (5 bases). Germline V lookup: CDR1 SGHRS, CDR2 YFSETQ. CDR3 size: 12 residues. V was clipped by 10 bases and J by 8 bases, with 18 bases between them. The CDR3 protein is CASAETEDTQYF. CDR3 DNA sequence: TGCGCCTCGGCAGAGACGGAGGACACCCAGTACTTC.

This chain connects TRBV2 to TRBJ2-6; 9 bases align to TRBD1. Germline CDR1 is SNHLY and CDR2 is FYNNEI. The ends lost 7 bases at V and 3 bases at J; junction bases unmatched: 4. The CDR3 runs 15 residues. CDR3 DNA: TGTGCCAGCAAACAGGGGGCGCATGGGGCCAACGTCCTGACTTTC. The encoded protein is CASKQGAHGANVLTF.

The chain links TRBV20-1 to TRBJ2-5; D is uncertain. The germline gives CDR1 DFQATT, CDR2 SNEGSKA (reference sequence). Between the trimmed V and J ends, which lost 0 bases and 0 bases, there was a span of 5 bases. The CDR3 spans 13 residues. CDR3 sequence: CSARDAYQETQYF. Written as DNA, the CDR3 is TGCAGTGCTAGAGATGCATACCAAGAGACCCAGTACTTC.